The 9 T cell receptor beta chains reported below all come from one sample, sequenced in a study of T cells in Graves' hyperthyroidism and ophthalmopathy. The TCR beta CDR3 regions underwent amplification using RNA transcripts as the source. The TCR CDR3 was amplified in a first-round RT-PCR using the HTBI primer set. TCRdb re-derived calls from the multiplex PCR reads in MiXCR, one entry per CDR3 protein. Of around 600,000 distinct CDR3 sequences in the sample, about 14% were seen once. Input material: blood. Receptor source: a woman between 18 and 29 years old with Graves' ophthalmopathy.

This clonotype occurred many times. The chain is built from TRBV3-1 and TRBJ1-4; TRBD1 matches at 8 bases. This CDR3 contains 13 residues. The ends lost 4 bases at V and 8 bases at J; junction bases unmatched: 3. CDR1 LGHDT and CDR2 YNNKEL come from the germline V gene (reference sequence). CDR3 sequence: CASSPTGEEKLFF. The CDR3 DNA sequence: TGTGCCAGCAGCCCGACAGGGGAGGAAAAACTGTTTTTT.

Here the CDR3 reads CASRGGGLGGLNSPLHF. CDR3 sequence (DNA): TGTGCCAGCAGGGGTGGGGGACTGGGGGGACTGAATTCACCCCTCCACTTT. The chain carries TRBV9 and TRBJ1-6; a weak D match, TRBD1 (5 bases). The V end was cut by 5 bases, the J end by 7 bases, with 22 bases between. CDR3 size: 17 residues. Per germline, CDR1 SGDLS and CDR2 YYNGEE.

There are many counts of this clonotype. V gene TRBV28 combines with J gene TRBJ1-5, with unresolved D. The CDR3 covers 15 residues. CDR1 and CDR2 (germline): MDHEN, SYDVKM. V gave up 5 bases and J gave up 2 bases, with 13 bases separating them. CDR3 loop: CASSPVEIGNQPQHF. The CDR3 nucleotides are TGTGCCAGCAGTCCTGTCGAAATAGGCAATCAGCCCCAGCATTTT. The variable domain in full, completed from reference TRBV28 and TRBJ1-5, reads DVKVTQSSRYLVKRTGEKVFLECVQDMDHENMFWYRQDPGLGLRLIYFSYDVKMKEKGDIPEGYSVSREKKERFSLILESASTNQTSMYLCASSPVEIGNQPQHFGDGTRLSIL.

V usage is TRBV20-1 and J usage is TRBJ1-4; TRBD1 might be the D (5 bases). Germline V gives CDR1 DFQATT, CDR2 SNEGSKA (reference sequence). This CDR3 contains 11 residues. Trimming removed 3 bases at V and 11 bases at J, with 10 bases between. Written as DNA, the CDR3 is TGCAGTGCTAGGGCTTGGGGGAAACTGTTTTTT. Its protein product is CSARAWGKLFF.

Ten or more counts support this clonotype. The chain couples TRBV2 to TRBJ2-1; no clear D gene. Germline lookup yields CDR1 SNHLY and CDR2 FYNNEI. Between the trimmed V and J ends, which lost 8 bases and 8 bases, there was a span of 19 bases. There are 14 residues in the CDR3. The CDR3 is CASLPLRVVYEQFF. CDR3 DNA: TGTGCCAGCCTTCCCCTTCGTGTGGTCTATGAGCAGTTCTTC. The full variable domain, completed using reference TRBV2 and TRBJ2-1, is EPEVTQTPSHQVTQMGQEVILRCVPISNHLYFYWYRQILGQKVEFLVSFYNNEISEKSEIFDDQFSVERPDGSNFTLKIRSTKLEDSAMYFCASLPLRVVYEQFFGPGTRLTVL.

This clonotype was counted many times. The chain uses TRBV28 and TRBJ1-1; no clear D gene. Trimming took 6 bases from V and 3 from J, leaving 8 bases between them. The germline V gene encodes CDR1 MDHEN and CDR2 SYDVKM. This CDR3 has 12 residues. The CDR3: CASRESDTEAFF. In DNA, the CDR3 is TGTGCCAGCAGGGAATCGGACACTGAAGCTTTCTTT.

This clonotype was picked up many times. The chain links TRBV11-2 to TRBJ2-3, with 10 nucleotides matching TRBD1. This CDR3 has 15 residues. J lost 3 bases, V lost 5 bases, and 5 bases had no gene match. Per germline, CDR1 SGHAT and CDR2 FQNNGV. CDR3 bases: TGTGCCAGCAGCCCAAGGACAGGGGGTACAGATACGCAGTATTTT. It yields the protein CASSPRTGGTDTQYF.

The chain couples TRBV4-1 to TRBJ2-7; TRBD1 is a possible D gene (5 bases). CDR1 and CDR2 (germline): MGHRA, YSYEKL. This CDR3 region has 16 residues. Trimming took off 2 bases at V and 0 bases at J, with 14 bases between the two ends. The CDR3 is CASSQTGDGVSYEQYF. In DNA form, the CDR3 reads TGCGCCAGCAGCCAAACAGGAGACGGCGTCTCCTACGAGCAGTACTTC.

There are a few counts of this clonotype. V usage is TRBV28 and J usage is TRBJ1-2; D uncertain. V was trimmed by 10 bases and J by 4 bases, leaving 19 bases between them. This CDR3 region has 14 residues. The germline V gene has CDR1 MDHEN and CDR2 SYDVKM. The CDR3 protein is CAILGPGHPYGYTF. The CDR3 DNA follows: TGTGCCATCTTGGGTCCCGGTCACCCCTATGGCTACACCTTC.